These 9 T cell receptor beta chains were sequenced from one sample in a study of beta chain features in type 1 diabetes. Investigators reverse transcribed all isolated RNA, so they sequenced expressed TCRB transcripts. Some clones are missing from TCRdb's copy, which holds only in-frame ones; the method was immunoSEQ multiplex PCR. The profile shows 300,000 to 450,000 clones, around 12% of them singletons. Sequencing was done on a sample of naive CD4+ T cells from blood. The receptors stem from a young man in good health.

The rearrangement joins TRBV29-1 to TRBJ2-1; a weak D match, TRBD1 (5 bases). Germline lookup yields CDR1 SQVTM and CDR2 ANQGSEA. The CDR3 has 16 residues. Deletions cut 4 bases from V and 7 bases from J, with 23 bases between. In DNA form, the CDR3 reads TGCAGCGTTGCCCCTACTGCTGGGCAGGGTCAAAATGAGCAGTTCTTC. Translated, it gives CSVAPTAGQGQNEQFF.

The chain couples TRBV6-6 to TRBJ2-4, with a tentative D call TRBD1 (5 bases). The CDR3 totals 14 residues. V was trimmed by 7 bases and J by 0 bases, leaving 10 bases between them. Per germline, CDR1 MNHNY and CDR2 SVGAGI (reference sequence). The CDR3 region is CASTQDLAKNIQYF. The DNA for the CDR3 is TGTGCCAGCACACAGGACCTAGCCAAAAACATTCAGTACTTC.

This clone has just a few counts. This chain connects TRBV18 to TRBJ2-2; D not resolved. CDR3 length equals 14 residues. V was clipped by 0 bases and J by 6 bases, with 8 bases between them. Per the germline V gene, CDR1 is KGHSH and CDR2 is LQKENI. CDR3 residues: CASSPPNTAGELFF. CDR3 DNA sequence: TGTGCCAGCTCACCACCGAATACGGCCGGGGAGCTGTTTTTT.

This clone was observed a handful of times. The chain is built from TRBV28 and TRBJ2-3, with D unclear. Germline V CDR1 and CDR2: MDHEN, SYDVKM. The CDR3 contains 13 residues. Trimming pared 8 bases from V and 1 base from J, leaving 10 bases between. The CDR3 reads CASGDAGTDTQYF. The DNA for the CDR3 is TGTGCCAGCGGAGACGCCGGCACAGATACGCAGTATTTT.

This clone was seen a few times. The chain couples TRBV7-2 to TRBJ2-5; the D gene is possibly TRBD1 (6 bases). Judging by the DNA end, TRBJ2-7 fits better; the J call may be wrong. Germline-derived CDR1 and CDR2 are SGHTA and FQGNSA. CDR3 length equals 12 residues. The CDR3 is CASGAGDYEQYF. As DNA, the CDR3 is TGTGCCAGCGGGGCAGGGGATTACGAGCAGTACTTC.

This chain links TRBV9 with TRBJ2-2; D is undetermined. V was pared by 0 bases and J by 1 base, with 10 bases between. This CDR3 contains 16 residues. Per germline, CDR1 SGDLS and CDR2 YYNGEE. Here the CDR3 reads CASSVAANGNTGELFF. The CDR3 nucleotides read TGTGCCAGCAGCGTAGCCGCGAACGGGAACACCGGGGAGCTGTTTTTT.

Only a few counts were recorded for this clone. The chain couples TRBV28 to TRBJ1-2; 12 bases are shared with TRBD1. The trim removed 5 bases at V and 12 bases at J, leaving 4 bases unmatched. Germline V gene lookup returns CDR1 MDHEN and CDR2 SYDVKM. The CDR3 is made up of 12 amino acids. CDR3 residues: CASSRGTGGDTF. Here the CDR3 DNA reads TGTGCCAGCAGTCGAGGGACAGGGGGCGACACCTTC.

The CDR3 DNA follows: TGTGCCAGCAGCTCCAACATGAACACTGAAGCTTTCTTT. It specifies CASSSNMNTEAFF. The V call is TRBV11-3, the J call TRBJ1-1; D not resolved. CDR1 is SGHNT, CDR2 YENEEA, per germline. The CDR3 runs to 13 residues. V lost 4 bases to trimming and J lost 0 bases, with 6 bases between them.

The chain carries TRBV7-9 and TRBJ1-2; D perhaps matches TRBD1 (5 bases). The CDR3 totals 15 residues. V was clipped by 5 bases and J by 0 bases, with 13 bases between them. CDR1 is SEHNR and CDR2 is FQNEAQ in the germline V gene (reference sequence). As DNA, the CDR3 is TGTGCCAGCAGCCCGCCCGCCAGGGCTAACTATGGCTACACCTTC. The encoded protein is CASSPPARANYGYTF.